The 28 T cell receptor beta chains below were found in one sample sequenced in a study of cytomegalovirus exposure and HLA in healthy donors. Both 60 Vbeta primers and 13 Jbeta primers went into the PCR. The assay was immunoSEQ multiplex PCR, and TCRdb's table has in-frame clones only and misses some. Here the sample spans some 160,000 clones, around 72% being singletons. The sample was PBMCs. All receptors come from a man aged 35 to 55 in good health and CMV-seronegative.

Comment on this clone: Its ends do not fully match the called genes, so a read error is possible. Other DNA sequences in the same sample also yield this CDR3. The chain carries TRBV5-4 and TRBJ2-7; TRBD1 aligns across 8 bases. The CDR3 length is 15 residues. The V gene's germline CDR1 is SGHNT and CDR2 YYREEE (reference sequence). This CDR3 is CASSPTRDRTYEQYF. For the CDR3, the DNA is TGTGCTAGCAGCCCCACACGGGACAGGACCTACGAGCAGTACTTC.

J is TRBJ2-4 and V is TRBV5-1; D is ambiguous. V was shortened by 3 bases and J by 0 bases, with 7 bases between the two germline ends. Germline V gene lookup returns CDR1 SGHRS and CDR2 YFSETQ. The CDR3 is made up of 14 amino acids. Here the CDR3 DNA reads TGCGCCAGCAGCTCGGGTCTAGCCAAAAACATTCAGTACTTC. It yields the protein CASSSGLAKNIQYF.

This clone was found a few times. The CDR3 sequence is CATSRVRHPTGDEQYF. The CDR3 DNA reads TGTGCCACCAGCAGAGTTCGACACCCGACAGGGGACGAGCAGTACTTC. V is TRBV15 and J is TRBJ2-7, with 8 bases identical to TRBD1. Germline V gene sequence: CDR1 LNHNV, CDR2 YYDKDF (reference sequence). The CDR3 totals 16 residues. J was trimmed by 5 bases and V by 1 base; bases with no gene match: 10.

V and J are TRBV7-9 and TRBJ2-2; 14 nucleotides align to TRBD2. V lost 5 bases, J lost 4 bases, and 3 bases stayed unmatched. Germline V gene data show CDR1 as SEHNR and CDR2 as FQNEAQ (reference sequence). The CDR3 is 16 residues long. The CDR3 sequence is CASSPTSGRATGELFF. CDR3 in DNA: TGTGCCAGCAGCCCGACTAGCGGGAGGGCCACCGGGGAGCTGTTTTTT.

The chain employs TRBV6-1 and TRBJ1-2; 7 bases align to TRBD1. Trimming at V came to 7 bases and at J to 0 bases, leaving 8 bases not matched to a gene. Germline assignment: CDR1 MNHNS and CDR2 SASEGT. The CDR3 is made up of 15 amino acids. Written as DNA, the CDR3 is TGTGCCAGCACTAGGGGACAGCTTTCTAACTATGGCTACACCTTC. Translated, it gives CASTRGQLSNYGYTF.

The chain recombines TRBV2 with TRBJ2-1, with 8 bases that match TRBD1. CDR3 length: 15 residues. V was pared by 6 bases and J by 8 bases, with 12 bases of the junction left unmatched. CDR1 is SNHLY and CDR2 is FYNNEI in the germline V gene. The DNA of the CDR3 is TGTGCCAGCAGAGCAGGGGGCAGCTGGGAACATGAGCAGTTCTTC. Protein: CASRAGGSWEHEQFF.

This clone was detected only once. V and J are TRBV7-2 and TRBJ1-5; the D is unclear. Germline V lookup: CDR1 SGHTA, CDR2 FQGNSA. CDR3 length: 14 residues. The V end was cut by 1 base, the J end by 6 bases, with 10 bases between. The CDR3: CASSLDIVIQPQHF. The CDR3 DNA reads TGTGCCAGCAGCTTAGACATTGTAATTCAGCCCCAGCATTTT.

The V and J genes are TRBV9 and TRBJ1-1; TRBD1 is a possible D gene (5 bases). There are 15 residues in the CDR3. Trimming stripped 4 bases from V and 1 base from J, with 14 bases between. CDR1 is SGDLS and CDR2 is YYNGEE in the germline V gene. CDR3 DNA sequence: TGTGCCAGCAGCTCAGGGAGGGGCAGGAACACTGAAGCTTTCTTT. Protein product: CASSSGRGRNTEAFF.

The rearrangement links TRBV19 to TRBJ2-5; a possible D gene is TRBD2 (6 bases). Germline V gene data show CDR1 as LNHDA and CDR2 as SQIVND (reference sequence). The CDR3 covers 15 residues. Trimming removed 3 bases at V and 3 bases at J, with 14 bases between. The CDR3 protein is CASSIQAGLEETQYF. The DNA of the CDR3 is TGTGCCAGTAGTATCCAAGCGGGTCTGGAAGAGACCCAGTACTTC.

In its sample, this clone was seen a few times. The chain combines TRBV4-3 with TRBJ2-7; possibly TRBD1 for D (6 bases). This CDR3 comprises 15 residues. The ends were cut back, 1 base at V and 3 bases at J, with 13 bases in the middle. Looked up from germline, CDR1 is LGHNA and CDR2 is YSLEER. The CDR3 reads CASSQAVQGDYEQYF. DNA for the CDR3: TGCGCCAGCAGCCAAGCCGTACAGGGAGACTACGAGCAGTACTTC.

The count of this clone is one. The gene calls are TRBV5-6 and TRBJ2-7; 7 bases align to TRBD2. The germline V gene encodes CDR1 SGHDT and CDR2 YYEEEE. The ends lost 0 bases at V and 1 base at J; junction bases unmatched: 4. The CDR3 is 15 residues long. This CDR3 reads CASSLAGGGSYEQYF. DNA of the CDR3: TGTGCCAGCAGCTTGGCGGGAGGCGGGTCCTACGAGCAGTACTTC.

This chain connects TRBV28 to TRBJ1-4; TRBD1 might be the D (5 bases). The V gene's germline CDR1 is MDHEN and CDR2 SYDVKM. The V end lost 4 bases, the J end lost 11 bases, and 14 bases lay between the germline ends. The CDR3 totals 13 residues. The CDR3 protein is CASSSLRVGKLFF. The CDR3 DNA reads as TGTGCCAGCAGTTCGCTCAGGGTTGGGAAACTGTTTTTT. Drawing the rest from reference TRBV28 and TRBJ1-4, the complete variable domain is DVKVTQSSRYLVKRTGEKVFLECVQDMDHENMFWYRQDPGLGLRLIYFSYDVKMKEKGDIPEGYSVSREKKERFSLILESASTNQTSMYLCASSSLRVGKLFFGSGTQLSVL.

Worth noting for this clone: Mismatch with germline at one junction end may stem from a read error. The gene calls are TRBV6-1 and TRBJ1-5, with D maybe TRBD1 (6 bases). The CDR3 runs to 16 residues. CDR1 and CDR2 from the germline V gene are MNHNS and SASEGT. The CDR3 loop reads CASSESTGSGGQPQNF. The CDR3 region has the DNA TGTGCCAGCAGTGAAAGCACAGGGAGTGGTGGTCAGCCCCAGAATTTT.

Concerning this clone: A junction boundary mismatches the germline segment, possibly from a read error. CDR3 sequence reads: CASTGLGPGGYPF. The CDR3 DNA reads TGTGCCAGCACCGGTCTGGGGCCGGGAGGCTACCCCTTC. The V call is TRBV2, the J call TRBJ1-2; a possible D gene is TRBD1 (5 bases). Germline values: CDR1 SNHLY, CDR2 FYNNEI. This CDR3 spans 13 amino acids.

The rearrangement uses TRBV19 and TRBJ1-1; no definite D call. This CDR3 is built from 12 residues. Looked up from germline, CDR1 is LNHDA and CDR2 is SQIVND (reference sequence). Deletions cut 7 bases from V and 0 bases from J, with 6 bases between. CDR3 residues: CASTGMNTEAFF. CDR3 DNA: TGTGCCAGTACAGGAATGAACACTGAAGCTTTCTTT.

The rearrangement links TRBV5-5 to TRBJ1-1; D call uncertain. The CDR3 spans 14 residues. Trimming took off 0 bases at V and 0 bases at J, with 6 bases between the two ends. CDR1 and CDR2 from the germline V gene are SGHKS and YYEKEE (reference sequence). The CDR3 nucleotides are TGTGCCAGCAGCTTGGGACACCTGAACACTGAAGCTTTCTTT. It codes for CASSLGHLNTEAFF.

The chain combines TRBV27 with TRBJ1-5; 8 bases map to TRBD1. The CDR3 runs to 14 residues. V was pared by 3 bases and J by 7 bases, with 5 bases of the junction left unmatched. The germline gives CDR1 MNHEY, CDR2 SMNVEV (reference sequence). CDR3 bases: TGTGCCAGCAGTTTGTCTCAGGGGGCCCAGCCCCAGCATTTT. This encodes CASSLSQGAQPQHF.

The chain combines TRBV4-1 with TRBJ2-3, with D perhaps matching TRBD2 (5 bases). V lost 3 bases, J lost 2 bases, and 15 bases lay in between. This CDR3 has 16 residues. Germline values: CDR1 MGHRA, CDR2 YSYEKL. This CDR3 reads CASSHLFRENTDTQYF. CDR3 nucleotides: TGCGCCAGCAGCCACCTCTTTCGGGAAAACACAGATACGCAGTATTTT.

This clone has only one observation. This chain joins TRBV5-1 and TRBJ2-3, with D uncertain. Germline lookup yields CDR1 SGHRS and CDR2 YFSETQ. Trimming shortened V by 2 bases and J by 7 bases, and 5 bases separated the two germline ends. This CDR3 contains 11 residues. The chain's CDR3 is CASSFQNTQYF. The CDR3 region has the DNA TGCGCCAGCAGCTTCCAGAATACGCAGTATTTT.

This clone has a handful of counts. The chain is built from TRBV6-1 and TRBJ2-7; a possible D gene is TRBD2 (5 bases). CDR3 length equals 17 residues. The germline V and J ends were trimmed by 1 base and 7 bases, with 23 bases remaining between them. The germline V gene has CDR1 MNHNS and CDR2 SASEGT. The CDR3 sequence: CASSEVGSAIRRREQYF. The CDR3 nucleotides are TGTGCCAGCAGTGAAGTAGGTTCGGCTATCAGGCGGAGGGAGCAGTACTTC.

The J gene is TRBJ2-1, the V gene TRBV7-2; possibly TRBD2 for D (6 bases). In germline, CDR1 is SGHTA, CDR2 FQGNSA. The V and J ends lost 5 bases and 6 bases respectively, with 11 bases between them. The CDR3 spans 13 residues. For the CDR3, the DNA is TGTGCCAGCAGCCCTGGGACTCCCAATGAGCAGTTCTTC. As protein: CASSPGTPNEQFF.

J is TRBJ1-4 and V is TRBV5-1; D is unclear. With 0 bases removed from V and 8 bases from J, the gap between germline ends came to 11 bases. This CDR3 has 14 residues. The germline CDR1 and CDR2 sequences are SGHRS and YFSETQ. The CDR3 DNA is TGCGCCAGCAGCTTGGGTCAGAGCGGGGAAAAACTGTTTTTT. Its translation: CASSLGQSGEKLFF.

The rearrangement joins TRBV11-2 to TRBJ2-5; TRBD2 is a possible D gene (5 bases). V lost 5 bases and J lost 1, with 11 bases in between. Germline-derived CDR1 and CDR2 are SGHAT and FQNNGV. The length of the CDR3 is 14 residues. The CDR3 nucleotides are TGTGCCAGCAGCCCGAATCGGGGCCAAGAGACCCAGTACTTC. It encodes CASSPNRGQETQYF.

This clone appeared a single time. V gene TRBV28 combines with J gene TRBJ2-3; 7 bases are a match to TRBD2. This CDR3 has 17 residues. CDR1 and CDR2 from the germline V gene are MDHEN and SYDVKM. Trimming took 4 bases from V and 2 from J; bases not matched to a gene: 12. The CDR3 DNA reads TGTGCCAGCAGTTCCCCCCGGTCTAGCGGACACACAGATACGCAGTATTTT. This gives the protein CASSSPRSSGHTDTQYF.

This chain links TRBV29-1 with TRBJ2-7, with a tentative D call TRBD1 (6 bases). The germline gives CDR1 SQVTM, CDR2 ANQGSEA. The CDR3 loop spans 14 amino acids. Between the trimmed V and J ends, which lost 8 bases and 3 bases, there was a span of 20 bases. The DNA of the CDR3 is TGCAGCACCAGAGAGGGGGACACGCTCTACGAGCAGTACTTC. Amino acid sequence: CSTREGDTLYEQYF.

As DNA, the CDR3 is TGTGCCAGCAACACAGGAGATTCCTTCTCTGGGGCCAACGTCCTGACTTTC. Translating gives CASNTGDSFSGANVLTF. This rearrangement joins TRBV5-4 to TRBJ2-6; D may be TRBD1 (5 bases). Germline V CDR1 and CDR2: SGHNT, YYREEE (reference sequence). V lost 6 bases, J lost 0 bases, and 16 bases lay in between. The CDR3 runs 17 residues.

The V call is TRBV27, the J call TRBJ1-1; weak D call: TRBD1 (6 bases). The V gene's germline CDR1 is MNHEY and CDR2 SMNVEV (reference sequence). The CDR3 is made up of 13 amino acids. Trimming left V 2 bases short and J 10 bases short, with 14 bases between. This CDR3 is CASSLDRTARAFF. The CDR3 DNA reads TGTGCCAGCAGTTTAGATCGGACAGCTCGAGCTTTCTTT.

The V call is TRBV5-4, the J call TRBJ2-7, with 7 bases that match TRBD1. J gave up 6 bases and V 5 bases, and 11 bases lay outside the gene matches. This CDR3 is 14 amino acids long. In germline, CDR1 is SGHNT, CDR2 YYREEE (reference sequence). The CDR3 here is CASRVTGAGGEQYF. The CDR3 nucleotides read TGTGCCAGCAGGGTAACAGGGGCTGGAGGCGAGCAGTACTTC. The variable domain in full, completed from reference TRBV5-4 and TRBJ2-7, reads ETGVTQSPTHLIKTRGQQVTLRCSSQSGHNTVSWYQQALGQGPQFIFQYYREEENGRGNFPPRFSGLQFPNYSSELNVNALELDDSALYLCASRVTGAGGEQYFGPGTRLTVT.